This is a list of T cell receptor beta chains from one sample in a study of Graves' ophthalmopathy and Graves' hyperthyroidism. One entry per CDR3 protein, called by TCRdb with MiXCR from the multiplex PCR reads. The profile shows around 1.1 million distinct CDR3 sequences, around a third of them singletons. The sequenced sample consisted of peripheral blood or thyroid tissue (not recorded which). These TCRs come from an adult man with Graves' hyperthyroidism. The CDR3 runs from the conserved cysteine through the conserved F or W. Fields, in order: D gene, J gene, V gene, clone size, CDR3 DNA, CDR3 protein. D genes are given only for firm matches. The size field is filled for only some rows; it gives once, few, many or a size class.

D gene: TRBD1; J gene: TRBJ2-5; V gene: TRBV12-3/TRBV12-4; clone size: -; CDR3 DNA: TGTGCCAGCAGTTTGAGGGGACAGAAAGGACCAGGAGAGACCCAGTACTTC; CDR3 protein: CASSLRGQKGPGETQYF
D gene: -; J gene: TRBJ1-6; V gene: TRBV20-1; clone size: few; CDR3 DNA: TGCAGTGCTAGAGATATGGCGGGGGATAGATATTCACCCCTCCACTTT; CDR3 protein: CSARDMAGDRYSPLHF
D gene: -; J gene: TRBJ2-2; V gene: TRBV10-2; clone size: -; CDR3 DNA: TGCGCCACCGGGACGGCCACCGGGGAGCTGTTTTTT; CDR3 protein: CATGTATGELFF
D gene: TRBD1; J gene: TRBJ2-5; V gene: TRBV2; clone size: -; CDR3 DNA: TGTGCCAGCACTACTGACGACAGGGACAGGGAGACCCAGTACTTC; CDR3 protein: CASTTDDRDRETQYF
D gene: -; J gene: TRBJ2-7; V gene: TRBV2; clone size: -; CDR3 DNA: TGTGCCAGCAGTGAGGGCAGGGTGGAGTACGAGCAGTACTTC; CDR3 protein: CASSEGRVEYEQYF
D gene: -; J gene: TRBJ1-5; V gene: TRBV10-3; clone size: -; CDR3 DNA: TGTGCCATCAGTCCGGCGGGGGTTAATCAGCCCCAGCATTTT; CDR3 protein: CAISPAGVNQPQHF
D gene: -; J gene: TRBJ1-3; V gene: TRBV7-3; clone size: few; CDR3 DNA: TGTGCCAGCAGCTTCTCGGGGAGCTCTGGAAACACCATATATTTT; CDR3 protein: CASSFSGSSGNTIYF
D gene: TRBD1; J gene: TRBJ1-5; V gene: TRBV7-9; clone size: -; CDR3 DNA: TGTGCCAGCAGCTTAGCAGCGGTACAGGGGAATCAGCCCCAGCATTTT; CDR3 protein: CASSLAAVQGNQPQHF
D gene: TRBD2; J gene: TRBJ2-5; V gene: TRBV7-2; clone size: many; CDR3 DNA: TGTGCCAGCAGCTTAACTAGCGGGGGGCCCGGACCCCAGTACTTC; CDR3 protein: CASSLTSGGPGPQYF
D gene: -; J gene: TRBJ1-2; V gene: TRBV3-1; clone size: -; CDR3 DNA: TGTGCCAGCAGCCAAGACTTGGGGGGACGTGGCTACACCTTC; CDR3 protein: CASSQDLGGRGYTF
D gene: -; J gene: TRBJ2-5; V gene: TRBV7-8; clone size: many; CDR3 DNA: TGTGCCAGCAGCTTAGTCCAGTTCCAAGAGACCCAGTACTTC; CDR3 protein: CASSLVQFQETQYF
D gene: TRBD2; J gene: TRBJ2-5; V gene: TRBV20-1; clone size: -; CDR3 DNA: TGCAGTGCTATTAACACAGCGGGAGGGCCTCGGGAGACCCAGTACTTC; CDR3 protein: CSAINTAGGPRETQYF
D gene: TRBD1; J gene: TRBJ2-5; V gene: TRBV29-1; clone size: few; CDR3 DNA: TGCAGCATACGACAGGGTGTGGACCAAGAGACCCAGTACTTC; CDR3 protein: CSIRQGVDQETQYF
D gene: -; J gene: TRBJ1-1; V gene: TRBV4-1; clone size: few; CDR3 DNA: TGCGCCAGCAGCCCACACAGGTTAACTGAAGCTTTCTTT; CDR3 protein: CASSPHRLTEAFF
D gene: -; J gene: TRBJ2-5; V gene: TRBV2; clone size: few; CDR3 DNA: TGTGCCAGCAGTGAACCAGGGATGGAGACCCAGTACTTC; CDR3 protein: CASSEPGMETQYF
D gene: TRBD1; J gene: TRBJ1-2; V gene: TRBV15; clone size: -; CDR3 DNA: TGTGCCACCGAGAGGGACAGGGGGCAAGGCTACACCTTC; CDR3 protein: CATERDRGQGYTF
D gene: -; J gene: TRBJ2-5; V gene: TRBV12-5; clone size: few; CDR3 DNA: TGTGCTAGTGGCCCGGGACTCTCGATGGAGACCCAGTACTTC; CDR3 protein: CASGPGLSMETQYF
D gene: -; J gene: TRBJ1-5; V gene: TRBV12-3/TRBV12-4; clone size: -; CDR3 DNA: TGTGCCAGCAGTCTACGGACGGGAGGATTCAATCAGCCCCAGCATTTT; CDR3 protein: CASSLRTGGFNQPQHF
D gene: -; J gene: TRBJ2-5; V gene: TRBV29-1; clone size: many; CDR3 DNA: TGCAGCGTTGTATGGGCCCAAGAGACCCAGTACTTC; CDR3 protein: CSVVWAQETQYF
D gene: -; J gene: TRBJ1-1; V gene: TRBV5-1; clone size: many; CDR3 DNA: TGCGCCAGCAGCTTAGACGTTAAGAACACTGAAGCTTTCTTT; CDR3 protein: CASSLDVKNTEAFF
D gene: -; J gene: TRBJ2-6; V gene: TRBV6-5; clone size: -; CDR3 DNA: TGTGCCAGCAGTTACATGAAGAGCTCTGGGGCCAACGTCCTGACTTTC; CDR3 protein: CASSYMKSSGANVLTF
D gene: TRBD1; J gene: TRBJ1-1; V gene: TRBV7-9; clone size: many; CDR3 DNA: TGTGCCAGCAGCTCTTTTTCAGGGGGCGCTTGGATAGACACTGAAGCTTTCTTT; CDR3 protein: CASSSFSGGAWIDTEAFF
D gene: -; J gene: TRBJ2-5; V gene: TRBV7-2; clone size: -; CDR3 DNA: TGTGCCAGCAGTCGAGGGAACAGACAAGAGACCCAGTACTTC; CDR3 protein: CASSRGNRQETQYF
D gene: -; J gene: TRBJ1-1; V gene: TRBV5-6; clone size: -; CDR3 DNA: TGTGCCAGCAGCCGGAACTGGGATGAAGCTTTCTTT; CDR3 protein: CASSRNWDEAFF
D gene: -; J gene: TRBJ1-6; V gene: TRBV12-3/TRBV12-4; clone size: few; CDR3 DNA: TGTGCCGCGGGGGTCTATAATTCACCCCTCCACTTT; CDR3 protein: CAAGVYNSPLHF
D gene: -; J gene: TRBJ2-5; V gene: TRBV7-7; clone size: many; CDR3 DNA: TGTGCCAGCGGAAAGTATGGAGCAGGGGAGACCCAGTACTTC; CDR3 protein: CASGKYGAGETQYF
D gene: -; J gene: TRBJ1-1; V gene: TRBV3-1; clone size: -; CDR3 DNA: TGTGCCAGCAGCCAAGCCGGCAGAGAGAACACTGAAGCTTTCTTT; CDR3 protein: CASSQAGRENTEAFF
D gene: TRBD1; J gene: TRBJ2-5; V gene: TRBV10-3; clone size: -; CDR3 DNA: TGTGCCATCAGTACAGGGGGGATGATAGAGACCCAGTACTTC; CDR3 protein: CAISTGGMIETQYF
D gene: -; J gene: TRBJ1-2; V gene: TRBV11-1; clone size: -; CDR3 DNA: TGTGCCAGCAGCGTTACGGCAGGGGAGGGAGGCTACACCTTC; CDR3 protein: CASSVTAGEGGYTF
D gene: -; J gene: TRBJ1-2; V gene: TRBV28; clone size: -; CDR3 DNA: TGTGCCAGCAGTTTAATAATCTTAGTACAGACCTATGGCTACACCTTC; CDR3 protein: CASSLIILVQTYGYTF
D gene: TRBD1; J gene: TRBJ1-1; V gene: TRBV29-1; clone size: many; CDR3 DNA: TGCAGCGTATGGGACAGGGGGCTTAGGTTGAACACTGAAGCTTTCTTT; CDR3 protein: CSVWDRGLRLNTEAFF
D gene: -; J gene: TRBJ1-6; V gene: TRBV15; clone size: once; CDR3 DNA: TGTGCCACCCAACCCCCGGGCCCGGATTCACCCCTCCACTTT; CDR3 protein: CATQPPGPDSPLHF
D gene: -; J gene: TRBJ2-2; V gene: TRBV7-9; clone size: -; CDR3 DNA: TGTGCCAGCAGTAGCCGGGACGGGAAGGACACCGGGGAGCTGTTTTTT; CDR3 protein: CASSSRDGKDTGELFF
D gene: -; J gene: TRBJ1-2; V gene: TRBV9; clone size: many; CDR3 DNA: TGTGCCAGCAGCGTCGTTGAGGGGTACGGCTACACCTTC; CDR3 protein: CASSVVEGYGYTF
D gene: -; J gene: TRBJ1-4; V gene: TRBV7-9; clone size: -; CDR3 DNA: TGTGCCAGCAGCTCAGGGTGGGGTGAAAAACTGTTTTTT; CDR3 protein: CASSSGWGEKLFF
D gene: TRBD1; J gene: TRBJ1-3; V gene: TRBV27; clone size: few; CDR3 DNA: TGTGCCAGCAGGCGCGGACAGGGGGGAAACACCATATATTTT; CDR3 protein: CASRRGQGGNTIYF
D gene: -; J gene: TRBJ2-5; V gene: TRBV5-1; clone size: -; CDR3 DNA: TGCGCCAGCAGCGGGGTCAGAACAGAGACCCAGTACTTC; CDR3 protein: CASSGVRTETQYF
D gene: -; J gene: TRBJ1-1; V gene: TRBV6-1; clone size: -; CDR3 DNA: TGTGCCAGCCCCAGGTGGAGTTTCGGGCCGCGGGCGGGGTACACTGAAGCTTTCTTT; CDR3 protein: CASPRWSFGPRAGYTEAFF
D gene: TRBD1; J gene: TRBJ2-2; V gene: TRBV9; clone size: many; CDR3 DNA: TGTGCCAGCAGCGACAGGGGGGTGGACACCGGGGAGCTGTTTTTT; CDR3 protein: CASSDRGVDTGELFF
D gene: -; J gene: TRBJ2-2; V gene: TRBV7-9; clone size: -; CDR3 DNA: TGTGCCAGCAGCTTCAAACCGGGACCATCGAACACCGGGGAGCTGTTTTTT; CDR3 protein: CASSFKPGPSNTGELFF
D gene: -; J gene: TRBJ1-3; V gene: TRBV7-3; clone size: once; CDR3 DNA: TGTGCCAGCAGCCCCCGGGTGGGGCCCAACTCTGGAAACACCATATATTTT; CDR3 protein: CASSPRVGPNSGNTIYF
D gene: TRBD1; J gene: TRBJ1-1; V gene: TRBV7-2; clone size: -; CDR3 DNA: TGTGCCAGCAGCTTAGTCGGACAGGGATGGGCTTTCTTT; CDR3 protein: CASSLVGQGWAFF
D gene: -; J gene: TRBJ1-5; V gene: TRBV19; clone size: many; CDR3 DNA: TGTGCCAGTAGTATCATCGGGGGGAATCAGCCCCAGCATTTT; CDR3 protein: CASSIIGGNQPQHF
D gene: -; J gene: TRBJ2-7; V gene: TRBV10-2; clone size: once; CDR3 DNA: TGCGCCAGCAGTGAAGCCCCCACGGGCTACGAGCAGTACTTC; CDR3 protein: CASSEAPTGYEQYF
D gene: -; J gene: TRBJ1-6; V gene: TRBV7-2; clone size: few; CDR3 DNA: TGTGCCAGCAGCTACAGCTTTTCTTGGAGCAGGAATTCACCCCTCCACTTT; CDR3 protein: CASSYSFSWSRNSPLHF
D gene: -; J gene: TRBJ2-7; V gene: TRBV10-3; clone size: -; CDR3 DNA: TGTGCCATCAGGCAGGGGCTGGGACGGACCTACGAGCAGTACTTC; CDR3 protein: CAIRQGLGRTYEQYF
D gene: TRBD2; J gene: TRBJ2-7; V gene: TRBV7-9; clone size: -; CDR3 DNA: TGTGCCAGCAGCCTAGCGGGAGGGGGACGATCCTACGAGCAGTACTTC; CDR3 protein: CASSLAGGGRSYEQYF
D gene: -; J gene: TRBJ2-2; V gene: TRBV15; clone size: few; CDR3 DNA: TGTGCCACCAGCAGAGATCAGGGTAGCACCGGGGAGCTGTTTTTT; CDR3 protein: CATSRDQGSTGELFF
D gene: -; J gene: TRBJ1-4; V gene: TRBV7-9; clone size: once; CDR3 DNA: TGTGCCAGCAGCTTATCCGACAGCGACCTTACTCCAAATGAAAAACTGTTTTTT; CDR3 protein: CASSLSDSDLTPNEKLFF
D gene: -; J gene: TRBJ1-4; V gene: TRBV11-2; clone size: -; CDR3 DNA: TGTGCCAGCAGCTTCGGACGGCTCTCTGGAAAACTGTTTTTT; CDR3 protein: CASSFGRLSGKLFF
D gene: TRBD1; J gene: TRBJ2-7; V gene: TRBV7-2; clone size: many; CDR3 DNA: TGTGCCAGCAGCCTGACCGGGACAGTTAACTACGAGCAGTACTTC; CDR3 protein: CASSLTGTVNYEQYF
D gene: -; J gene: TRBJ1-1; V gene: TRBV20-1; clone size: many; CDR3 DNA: TGCAGTGCTAGAGATCTGAGGACAGTCGAAACTGAAGCTTTCTTT; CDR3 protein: CSARDLRTVETEAFF
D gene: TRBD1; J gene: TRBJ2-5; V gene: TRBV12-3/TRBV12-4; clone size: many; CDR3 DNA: TGTGCCAGCAGCCCTAGGGACAGGGATGCCCAGTACTTC; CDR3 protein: CASSPRDRDAQYF
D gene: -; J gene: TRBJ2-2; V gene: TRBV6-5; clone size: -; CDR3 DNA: TGTGCCAGCAGTGACGACGGGACCACCGGGGAGCTGTTTTTT; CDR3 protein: CASSDDGTTGELFF
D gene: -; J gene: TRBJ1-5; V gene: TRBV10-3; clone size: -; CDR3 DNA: TGTGCCTCTTGGGGCGGGGGGGGAGGCAATCAGCCCCAGCATTTT; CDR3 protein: CASWGGGGGNQPQHF
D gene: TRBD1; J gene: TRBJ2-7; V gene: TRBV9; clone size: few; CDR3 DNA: TGTGCCAGCAGCGCCTGGGACAGGGCCGAGGGCAACTACGAGCAGTACTTC; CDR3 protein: CASSAWDRAEGNYEQYF
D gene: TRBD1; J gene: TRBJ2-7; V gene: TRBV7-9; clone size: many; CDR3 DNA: TGCGCCAGCAGCTTCGACAGGGGATACGAGCAGTACTTC; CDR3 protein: CASSFDRGYEQYF
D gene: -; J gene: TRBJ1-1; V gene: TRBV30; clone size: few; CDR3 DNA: TGTGCCTGGAGTGTAACGGCTTCTGAAGCTTTCTTT; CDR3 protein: CAWSVTASEAFF
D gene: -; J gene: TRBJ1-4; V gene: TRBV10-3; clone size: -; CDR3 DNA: TGTGCCACCTCTCCAACGGGAGGGAGCAATGACGACAGTTGGGAAAAACTGTTTTTT; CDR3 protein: CATSPTGGSNDDSWEKLFF
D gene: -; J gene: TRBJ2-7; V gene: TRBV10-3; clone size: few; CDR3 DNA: TGTGCCATCAGTGACCTTCGGATGAACTACGAGCAGTACTTC; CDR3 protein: CAISDLRMNYEQYF